The rows below give T cell receptor beta chains drawn from one sample of a study of T cell responses to AZD1222 COVID-19 vaccine. Only in-frame clones appear in the TCRdb table, and some are missing; sequencing was by immunoSEQ multiplex PCR. The table includes roughly 98,000 clones, roughly 80% detected once. The source was peripheral blood, collected 28 days after the second AZD1222 dose. The receptors stem from an adult who received the AZD1222 COVID-19 vaccine. CDR3s include the opening cysteine and the closing phenylalanine or tryptophan. A D gene is named only where the DNA matches it firmly. A row's size may be missing; if present it is once, few, many or a size class.

j_gene,d_gene,v_gene,abundance,CDR3aa,CDR3nt
TRBJ1-1,TRBD1,TRBV6-5,-,CASRTGGMEAFF,TGTGCCAGCAGGACAGGGGGCATGGAAGCTTTCTTT
TRBJ2-1,-,TRBV3-1/TRBV3-2,few,CASSPSVLNEQFF,TGTGCCAGCAGCCCCTCCGTTTTGAATGAGCAGTTCTTC
TRBJ2-1,TRBD2,TRBV18,few,CASSPPTSGKSYEQFF,TGTGCCAGCTCACCGCCTACTAGCGGGAAGTCGTATGAGCAGTTCTTC
TRBJ2-3,-,TRBV5-1,-,CASSFSRDTQYF,TGCGCCAGCAGCTTCAGTAGAGATACGCAGTATTTT
TRBJ2-3,-,TRBV3-1/TRBV3-2,-,CASSQILGADTQYF,TGTGCCAGCAGCCAAATTCTGGGTGCAGATACGCAGTATTTT
TRBJ2-3,TRBD1,TRBV19,-,CASRRDRGLRDTQYF,TGTGCCAGTCGGAGGGACAGGGGGCTGAGAGATACGCAGTATTTT
TRBJ1-5,-,TRBV3-1/TRBV3-2,-,CASSLRQRGQPQHF,TGTGCCAGCAGCCTCCGACAGAGAGGTCAGCCCCAGCATTTT
TRBJ1-1,-,TRBV15,-,CATSRDWRDEAFF,TGTGCCACCAGCAGAGATTGGCGCGATGAAGCTTTCTTT
TRBJ1-2,-,TRBV6-5,-,CASSYRDLGYGYTF,TGTGCCAGCAGTTACCGGGACCTCGGCTATGGCTACACCTTC
TRBJ1-4,TRBD1,TRBV7-2,-,CASRSTYAQQGGGEKLFF,TGTGCCAGCAGATCAACCTATGCCCAACAGGGGGGCGGAGAAAAACTGTTTTTT
TRBJ1-2,-,TRBV18,-,CASSPDSEAYGYTF,TGTGCCAGCTCACCAGATTCAGAGGCCTATGGCTACACCTTC
TRBJ2-3,TRBD2,TRBV7-2,few,CASSPSGGGTDTQYF,TGTGCCAGCAGCCCGAGCGGGGGGGGCACAGATACGCAGTATTTT
TRBJ1-1,-,TRBV28,-,CASSLGRPEKGEAFF,TGTGCCAGCAGTTTGGGACGCCCGGAAAAGGGTGAAGCTTTCTTT
TRBJ2-7,-,TRBV27,-,CASSLGGSYEQYF,TGTGCCAGCAGTTTGGGCGGCTCCTACGAGCAGTACTTC
TRBJ2-2,TRBD2,TRBV5-4,-,CASSPRTSGKNTGELFF,TGTGCCAGCAGCCCACGGACTAGCGGAAAGAACACCGGGGAGCTGTTTTTT
TRBJ2-7,-,TRBV7-9,-,CASSLEGASWNEQYF,TGTGCCAGCAGCTTAGAAGGGGCCTCCTGGAACGAGCAGTACTTC
TRBJ1-5,TRBD1,TRBV7-2,-,CASSRETGVRNQPQHF,TGTGCCAGCAGCCGTGAAACAGGGGTTAGAAATCAGCCCCAGCATTTT
TRBJ2-3,-,TRBV18,-,CASSEDYLSTDTQYF,TGTGCCAGCTCAGAAGACTACCTTAGCACAGATACGCAGTATTTT
TRBJ1-4,-,TRBV15,few,CATSRDATNEKLFF,TGTGCCACCAGCAGAGATGCAACTAATGAAAAACTGTTTTTT
TRBJ1-3,-,TRBV5-1,-,CASSLTWVPRVTSGNTIYF,TGCGCCAGCAGTCTCACTTGGGTCCCCCGGGTAACCTCTGGAAACACCATATATTTT
TRBJ2-1,-,TRBV11-2,-,CASSLDLGGWDEQFF,TGTGCCAGCAGCTTAGATCTCGGGGGTTGGGATGAGCAGTTCTTC
TRBJ2-3,-,TRBV12-3/TRBV12-4,few,CASAPEDTQYF,TGTGCCAGTGCCCCGGAAGATACGCAGTATTTT
TRBJ1-2,-,TRBV9,-,CASSGIVEDGYTF,TGTGCCAGCAGCGGGATTGTGGAGGATGGCTACACCTTC
TRBJ1-1,TRBD1,TRBV7-9,-,CASSLTGTNTEAFF,TGTGCCAGCAGCTTGACAGGGACGAACACTGAAGCTTTCTTT
TRBJ2-7,TRBD1,TRBV6-6,-,CASSTLTGNYEQYF,TGTGCCAGCAGTACCCTGACAGGGAACTACGAGCAGTACTTC
TRBJ2-7,TRBD2,TRBV19,-,CASSISGGLYEQYF,TGTGCCAGTAGTATTTCGGGGGGACTTTACGAGCAGTACTTC
TRBJ2-7,-,TRBV3-1/TRBV3-2,-,CASSQGLQRNEQYF,TGTGCCAGCAGCCAAGGACTACAGCGCAACGAGCAGTACTTC
TRBJ1-1,TRBD1,TRBV6-1,-,CASSESPWWGTGAGNTEAFF,TGTGCCAGCAGTGAGAGCCCATGGTGGGGGACAGGGGCGGGGAACACTGAAGCTTTCTTT
TRBJ2-3,-,TRBV7-9,-,CASSSQFGLGTQYF,TGTGCCAGCAGCTCCCAGTTTGGTTTAGGTACGCAGTATTTT
TRBJ2-7,-,TRBV7-8,few,CASSLGTLPFDEQYF,TGTGCCAGCAGCTTAGGGACACTGCCCTTTGACGAGCAGTACTTC
TRBJ2-7,-,TRBV5-1,once,CASSTSGNFYEQYF,TGCGCCAGCAGCACCTCCGGGAACTTTTACGAGCAGTACTTC
TRBJ2-1,-,TRBV5-6,-,CASSLFRTAYNEQFF,TGTGCCAGCAGCTTGTTTCGGACAGCATACAATGAGCAGTTCTTC
TRBJ1-5,-,TRBV4-1,-,CASSQRTGDNQPQHF,TGCGCCAGCAGCCAACGCACAGGAGACAATCAGCCCCAGCATTTT
TRBJ1-1,TRBD1,TRBV6-5,-,CASGRGTGVGEAFF,TGTGCCAGCGGCCGGGGGACAGGGGTCGGTGAAGCTTTCTTT
TRBJ2-5,TRBD2,TRBV6-5,-,CARPLSGRAGETQYF,TGTGCCAGACCTCTGAGCGGGAGGGCCGGAGAGACCCAGTACTTC
TRBJ1-1,-,TRBV7-8,-,CASSLASGIVTEAFF,TGTGCCAGCAGCTTAGCGTCCGGGATTGTCACTGAAGCTTTCTTT
TRBJ1-4,-,TRBV19,-,CASSPKEKLFF,TGTGCCAGTAGCCCCAAGGAAAAACTGTTTTTT
TRBJ2-1,-,TRBV4-3,-,CASSQETSRHEQFF,TGCGCCAGCAGCCAAGAAACTAGCAGACATGAGCAGTTCTTC
TRBJ2-7,TRBD2,TRBV19,few,CASSIDGGGSPYEQYF,TGTGCCAGTAGTATAGATGGGGGGGGATCCCCCTACGAGCAGTACTTC
TRBJ2-1,-,TRBV2,-,CASRQGPSSYNEQFF,TGTGCCAGCAGACAGGGCCCTAGCTCCTACAATGAGCAGTTCTTC
TRBJ2-7,TRBD1,TRBV6-5,few,CASRTGTGGSYEQYF,TGTGCCAGCAGAACCGGGACAGGGGGCTCCTACGAGCAGTACTTC